The T cell receptor beta chain described here comes from a study of breast tumors, draining lymph nodes, adjacent tissues. TCRdb processed the multiplex PCR reads anew with MiXCR; each CDR3 protein has one entry. This table holds some 230,000 distinct CDR3 sequences, 30% to 35% found once. Germline V lookup: CDR1 SNHLY, CDR2 FYNNEI. CDR3 length: 14 amino acids. Samples came from axillary lymph nodes draining the breast cancer. The genes are TRBV2 and TRBJ2-3; 9 bases map to TRBD2. This sequence originates from a female donor with breast cancer. Some clones in this sample may be carry-over from other donors' samples. Input material: axillary lymph node tissue. The CDR3 here is CAEASGTSTDTQYF. The CDR3 DNA reads TGTGCTGAAGCTAGCGGGACTAGCACAGATACGCAGTATTTT. Supplemented by reference TRBV2 and TRBJ2-3, the full variable domain reads EPEVTQTPSHQVTQMGQEVILRCVPISNHLYFYWYRQILGQKVEFLVSFYNNEISEKSEIFDDQFSVERPDGSNFTLKIRSTKLEDSAMYFCAEASGTSTDTQYFGPGTRLTVL.